This T cell receptor (beta chain) was sequenced during a study of brain metastases from non-small cell lung cancer. The CDR3 is 14 amino acids. Germline CDR1 and CDR2: SGDLS and YYNGEE. V dropped 0 bases and J dropped 5 bases, with 9 bases sitting between them. The repertoire was sequenced with immunoSEQ multiplex PCR; TCRdb's copy has only in-frame clones and lacks some. This table has roughly 15,000 clones, around 86% appearing once. J is TRBJ2-1 and V is TRBV9; maybe TRBD1 (6 bases). The sample consisted of primary lung tumor tissue. The source of this sequence is a donor at least 40 years old with non-small cell lung cancer. The CDR3, as DNA: TGTGCCAGCAGCGTAGAGGGGGTCAACAATGAGCAGTTCTTC. Translation: CASSVEGVNNEQFF. The variable domain in full, completed from reference TRBV9 and TRBJ2-1, reads DSGVTQTPKHLITATGQRVTLRCSPRSGDLSVYWYQQSLDQGLQFLIQYYNGEERAKGNILERFSAQQFPDLHSELNLSSLELGDSALYFCASSVEGVNNEQFFGPGTRLTVL.